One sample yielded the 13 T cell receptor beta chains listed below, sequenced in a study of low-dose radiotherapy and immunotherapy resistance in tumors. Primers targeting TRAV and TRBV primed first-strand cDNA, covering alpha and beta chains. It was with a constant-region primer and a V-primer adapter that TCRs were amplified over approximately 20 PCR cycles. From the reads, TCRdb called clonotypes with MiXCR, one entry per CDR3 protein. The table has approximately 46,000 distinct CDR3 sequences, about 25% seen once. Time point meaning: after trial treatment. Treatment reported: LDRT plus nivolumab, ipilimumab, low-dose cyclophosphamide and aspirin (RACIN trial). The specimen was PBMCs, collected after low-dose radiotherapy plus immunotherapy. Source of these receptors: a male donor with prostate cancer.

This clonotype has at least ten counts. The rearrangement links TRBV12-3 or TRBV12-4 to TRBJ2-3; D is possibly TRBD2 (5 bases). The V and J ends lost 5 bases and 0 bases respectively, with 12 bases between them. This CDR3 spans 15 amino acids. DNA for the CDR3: TGTGCCAGCAGTGGAGGAACGCCGAGCACAGATACGCAGTATTTT. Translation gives CASSGGTPSTDTQYF.

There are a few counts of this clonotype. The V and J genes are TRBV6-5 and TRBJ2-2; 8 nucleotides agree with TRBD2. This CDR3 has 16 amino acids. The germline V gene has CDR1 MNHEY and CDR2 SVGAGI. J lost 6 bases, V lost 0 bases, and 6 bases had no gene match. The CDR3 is CASSYSAGGSAGELFF. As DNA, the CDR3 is TGTGCCAGCAGTTACTCTGCGGGGGGAAGCGCCGGGGAGCTGTTTTTT.

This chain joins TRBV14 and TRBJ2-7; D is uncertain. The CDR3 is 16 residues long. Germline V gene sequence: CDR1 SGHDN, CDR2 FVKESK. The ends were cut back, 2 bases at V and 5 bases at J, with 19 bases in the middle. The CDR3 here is CASSQHVGPGVHEQYF. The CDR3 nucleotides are TGTGCCAGCAGCCAACATGTTGGTCCGGGTGTCCACGAGCAGTACTTC.

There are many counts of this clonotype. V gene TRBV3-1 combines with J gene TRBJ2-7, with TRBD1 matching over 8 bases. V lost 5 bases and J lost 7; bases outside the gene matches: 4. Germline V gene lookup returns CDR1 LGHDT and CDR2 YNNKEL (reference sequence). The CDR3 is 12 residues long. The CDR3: CASSTTGGEQYF. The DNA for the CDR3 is TGTGCCAGCAGCACTACAGGGGGGGAGCAGTACTTC.

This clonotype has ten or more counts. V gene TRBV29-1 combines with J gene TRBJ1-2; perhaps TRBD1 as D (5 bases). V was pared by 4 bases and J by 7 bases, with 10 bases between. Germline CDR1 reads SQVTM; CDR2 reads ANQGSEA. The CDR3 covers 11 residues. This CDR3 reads CSVVQGSGYTF. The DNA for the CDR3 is TGCAGCGTTGTCCAGGGTAGTGGCTACACCTTC.

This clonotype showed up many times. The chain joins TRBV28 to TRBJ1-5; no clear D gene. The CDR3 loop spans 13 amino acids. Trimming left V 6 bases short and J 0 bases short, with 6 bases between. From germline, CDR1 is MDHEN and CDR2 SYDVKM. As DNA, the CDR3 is TGTGCCAGCAGATCATATAGCAATCAGCCCCAGCATTTT. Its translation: CASRSYSNQPQHF.

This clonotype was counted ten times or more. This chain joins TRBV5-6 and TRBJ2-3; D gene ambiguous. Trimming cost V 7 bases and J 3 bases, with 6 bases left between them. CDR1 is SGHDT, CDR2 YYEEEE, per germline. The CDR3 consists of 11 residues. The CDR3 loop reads CASGVTDTQYF. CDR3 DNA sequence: TGTGCCAGCGGCGTAACAGATACGCAGTATTTT.

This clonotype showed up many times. CDR3 in amino acids: CASSLDGGSGYNEQFF. In nucleotides, the CDR3 is TGTGCCAGCAGCTTAGACGGGGGGTCGGGCTACAATGAGCAGTTCTTC. This chain connects TRBV11-2 to TRBJ2-1; 7 nucleotides align to TRBD2. Germline CDR1 and CDR2: SGHAT and FQNNGV. CDR3 length: 16 amino acids. The V segment lost 0 bases and the J segment 3 bases; nucleotides outside the gene matches: 5.

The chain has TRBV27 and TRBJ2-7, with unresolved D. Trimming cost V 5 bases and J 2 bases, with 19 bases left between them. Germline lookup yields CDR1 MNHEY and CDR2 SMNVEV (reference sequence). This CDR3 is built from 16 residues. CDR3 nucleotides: TGTGCCAGCAGTGGACCCGGGTCCCATCTAACCTACGAGCAGTACTTC. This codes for CASSGPGSHLTYEQYF.

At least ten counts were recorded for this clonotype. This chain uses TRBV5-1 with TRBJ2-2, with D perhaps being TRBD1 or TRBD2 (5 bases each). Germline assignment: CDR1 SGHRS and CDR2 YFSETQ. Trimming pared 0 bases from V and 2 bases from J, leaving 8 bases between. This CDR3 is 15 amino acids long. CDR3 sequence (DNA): TGCGCCAGCAGCTTGGCCGGGACCAACACCGGGGAGCTGTTTTTT. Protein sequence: CASSLAGTNTGELFF.

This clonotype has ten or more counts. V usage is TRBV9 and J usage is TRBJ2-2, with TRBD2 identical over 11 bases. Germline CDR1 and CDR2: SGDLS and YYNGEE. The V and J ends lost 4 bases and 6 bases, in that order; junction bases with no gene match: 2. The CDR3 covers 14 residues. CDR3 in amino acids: CASSLAGGAGELFF. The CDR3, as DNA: TGTGCCAGCAGCTTAGCGGGAGGGGCCGGGGAGCTGTTTTTT.

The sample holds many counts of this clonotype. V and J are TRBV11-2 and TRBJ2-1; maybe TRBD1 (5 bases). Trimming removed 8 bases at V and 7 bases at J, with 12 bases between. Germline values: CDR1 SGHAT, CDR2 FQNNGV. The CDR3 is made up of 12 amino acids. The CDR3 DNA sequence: TGTGCCAGCGACAGTTTTGGGAATGAGCAGTTCTTC. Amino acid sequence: CASDSFGNEQFF.

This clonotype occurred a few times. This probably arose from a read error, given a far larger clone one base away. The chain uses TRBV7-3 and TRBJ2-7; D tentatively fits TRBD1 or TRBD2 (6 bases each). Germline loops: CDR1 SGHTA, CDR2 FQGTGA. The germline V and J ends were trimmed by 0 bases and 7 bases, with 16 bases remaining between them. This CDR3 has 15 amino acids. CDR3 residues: CASSLTGAGRNEQYF. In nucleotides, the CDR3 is TGTGCCAGCAGCTTAACGGGGGCGGGGAGGAATGAGCAGTACTTC.